Shown below are 20 T cell receptor beta chains from a single sample sequenced in a study of cytomegalovirus exposure and HLA in healthy donors. Clones were read by immunoSEQ multiplex PCR, and TCRdb kept only the in-frame ones, dropping some. The sample lists 100,000 to 130,000 clones, about 85% occurring once. Input material: PBMCs. Receptors originate from a woman younger than 30 in good health and CMV-seronegative.

DNA of the CDR3: TGTGCCAGCAGCCCCTTCGAGCGATACGAGCAGTACTTC. Protein product: CASSPFERYEQYF. The chain employs TRBV7-9 and TRBJ2-7, with D unresolved. The CDR3 covers 13 residues. Germline V gives CDR1 SEHNR, CDR2 FQNEAQ (reference sequence). Trimming removed 5 bases at V and 4 bases at J, with 12 bases between.

The chain links TRBV11-2 to TRBJ2-7, with 7 bases identical to TRBD1. Germline V gene sequence: CDR1 SGHAT, CDR2 FQNNGV. Trimming took 6 bases from V and 3 from J; bases not matched to a gene: 14. The CDR3 is made up of 16 amino acids. CDR3 sequence: CASSRPGTASNYEQYF. The CDR3 coding sequence is TGTGCCAGCAGTAGACCTGGGACAGCCTCCAACTACGAGCAGTACTTC.

The V call is TRBV6-1, the J call TRBJ1-5; possibly TRBD1 for D (6 bases). V was clipped by 1 base and J by 5 bases, with 15 bases between them. CDR3 length: 16 residues. Germline V gives CDR1 MNHNS, CDR2 SASEGT. The CDR3 coding sequence is TGTGCCAGCAGTGAAGGTCTACAGGGTCGGTATCAGCCCCAGCATTTT. This encodes CASSEGLQGRYQPQHF.

The chain uses TRBV5-6 and TRBJ1-2; TRBD1 agrees at 7 bases. Germline-derived CDR1 and CDR2 are SGHDT and YYEEEE. The CDR3 covers 19 residues. With V trimmed by 0 bases and J by 1 base, 15 bases remained unmatched. The DNA of the CDR3 is TGTGCCAGCAGCTTGGGGTACAGGGGCCTAGGAACTTTTAACTATGGCTACACCTTC. Amino acid sequence: CASSLGYRGLGTFNYGYTF.

This chain connects TRBV28 to TRBJ2-1; TRBD1 might be the D (5 bases). Trimming removed 2 bases at V and 5 bases at J, with 10 bases between. CDR3 size: 14 residues. Germline V gene sequence: CDR1 MDHEN, CDR2 SYDVKM. CDR3 sequence: CASSLGQGDNEQFF. CDR3 DNA: TGTGCCAGCAGTTTAGGGCAGGGCGACAATGAGCAGTTCTTC.

CDR3 sequence reads: CASRGVEGQAFF. The CDR3 nucleotides are TGCGCCAGCAGAGGGGTGGAGGGCCAAGCTTTCTTT. This rearrangement joins TRBV10-2 to TRBJ1-1; a possible D gene is TRBD1 (5 bases). CDR1 WSHSY and CDR2 SAAADI come from the germline V gene. The ends were cut back, 6 bases at V and 9 bases at J, with 14 bases in the middle. The CDR3 consists of 12 residues.

V usage is TRBV29-1 and J usage is TRBJ2-4, with a weak D call TRBD1 (7 bases). Trimming shortened V by 5 bases and J by 5 bases, and 10 bases separated the two germline ends. There are 12 residues in the CDR3. Germline V CDR1 and CDR2: SQVTM, ANQGSEA. The CDR3 sequence: CSVQGEENIQYF. The CDR3 nucleotides read TGCAGCGTTCAGGGGGAGGAAAACATTCAGTACTTC. Full variable domain (rest looked up from reference TRBV29-1 and TRBJ2-4): SAVISQKPSRDICQRGTSLTIQCQVDSQVTMMFWYRQQPGQSLTLIATANQGSEATYESGFVIDKFPISRPNLTFSTLTVSNMSPEDSSIYLCSVQGEENIQYFGAGTRLSVL.

The chain couples TRBV27 to TRBJ1-5; 7 bases are a match to TRBD1. Germline CDR1 MNHEY, CDR2 SMNVEV (reference sequence). The J segment lost 13 bases and the V segment lost 6 bases, leaving 9 bases of the junction unmatched. The CDR3 sequence is 12 residues long. CDR3 amino acids: CASSSRQGFQHF. The CDR3 region has the DNA TGTGCCAGCAGCTCTAGACAGGGTTTTCAGCATTTT.

V usage is TRBV7-3 and J usage is TRBJ1-1; possibly TRBD1 for D (5 bases). The germline CDR1 and CDR2 sequences are SGHTA and FQGTGA. This CDR3 has 14 residues. V was shortened by 2 bases and J by 8 bases, with 15 bases between the two germline ends. Here the CDR3 DNA reads TGTGCCAGCAGCTTAGGAGGGGCAGGGTACGAAGCTTTCTTT. This encodes CASSLGGAGYEAFF.

The V call is TRBV30, the J call TRBJ2-1; perhaps TRBD2 as D (7 bases). Germline V gene sequence: CDR1 GTSNPN, CDR2 SVGIG (reference sequence). Trimming took 5 bases from V and 10 from J, leaving 18 bases between them. The CDR3 is made up of 13 amino acids. The CDR3: CAWGGQGRVEQFF. The DNA for the CDR3 is TGTGCCTGGGGCGGGCAGGGGAGGGTAGAGCAGTTCTTC.

This rearrangement joins TRBV2 to TRBJ2-7; D gene unclear. From germline, CDR1 is SNHLY and CDR2 FYNNEI. CDR3 length: 11 residues. V lost 4 bases, J lost 4 bases, and 5 bases lay in between. CDR3 nucleotide sequence: TGTGCCAGCAGTGCCGGGTACGAGCAGTACTTC. Its translation: CASSAGYEQYF.

The chain employs TRBV27 and TRBJ2-1; tentative D call: TRBD2 (7 bases). V shed 7 bases and J shed 7 bases, with 17 bases lying between them. Germline V gene sequence: CDR1 MNHEY, CDR2 SMNVEV (reference sequence). The CDR3 contains 14 residues. The CDR3 sequence: CASIGGGPHNEQFF. The CDR3 nucleotides read TGTGCCAGCATAGGCGGGGGCCCTCATAATGAGCAGTTCTTC.

This clone was seen a handful of times. The V and J genes are TRBV6-1 and TRBJ1-2; weak D call: TRBD1 (6 bases). Germline V lookup: CDR1 MNHNS, CDR2 SASEGT. This CDR3 region has 13 residues. V was shortened by 4 bases and J by 6 bases, with 12 bases between the two germline ends. DNA for the CDR3: TGTGCCAGCAGTGGGCCAGGGGCACATGGCTACACCTTC. This encodes CASSGPGAHGYTF.

J is TRBJ2-3 and V is TRBV6-5; 8 bases are shared with TRBD2. CDR1 and CDR2 (germline): MNHEY, SVGAGI. The CDR3 contains 15 residues. J gave up 1 base and V 5 bases, and 5 bases lay outside the gene matches. The DNA for the CDR3 is TGTGCCAGCAGTCGACTAGCGATTGGCACAGATACGCAGTATTTT. This gives the protein CASSRLAIGTDTQYF.

This chain links TRBV5-1 with TRBJ1-1; 9 nucleotides align to TRBD1. CDR3 length equals 14 residues. Germline V lookup: CDR1 SGHRS, CDR2 YFSETQ. V lost 3 bases, J lost 7 bases, and 7 bases stayed unmatched. Here the CDR3 DNA reads TGCGCCAGCAGCTCTGACAGGGGGTTCAGTGAAGCTTTCTTT. This translates into CASSSDRGFSEAFF.

J is TRBJ1-1 and V is TRBV7-9; tentative D call: TRBD1 (5 bases). The CDR3 is made up of 17 amino acids. Germline V gene sequence: CDR1 SEHNR, CDR2 FQNEAQ (reference sequence). Trimming took 3 bases from V and 5 from J, leaving 22 bases between them. As DNA, the CDR3 is TGTGCCAGCAGCTTTGCCTCTAGGGGTGGCTTGTGGACTGAAGCTTTCTTT. As protein: CASSFASRGGLWTEAFF.

The gene calls are TRBV5-4 and TRBJ2-1, with D maybe TRBD1 (5 bases). V lost 2 bases and J 3 bases, leaving 9 bases between the germline ends. Germline V lookup: CDR1 SGHNT, CDR2 YYREEE (reference sequence). The CDR3 runs 14 residues. The CDR3 nucleotides read TGTGCCAGCAGCTTAAGGGGCGGCTACAATGAGCAGTTCTTC. Protein product: CASSLRGGYNEQFF.

The chain couples TRBV5-1 to TRBJ2-1, with D perhaps matching TRBD2 (7 bases). Trimming left V 0 bases short and J 0 bases short, with 13 bases between. This CDR3 has 17 residues. Per germline, CDR1 SGHRS and CDR2 YFSETQ. The CDR3 sequence is CASSLEGGASSYNEQFF. The CDR3 DNA reads as TGCGCCAGCAGCTTGGAGGGGGGGGCAAGCTCCTACAATGAGCAGTTCTTC.

The V call is TRBV7-9, the J call TRBJ2-5; perhaps TRBD2 as D (6 bases). With 5 bases removed from V and 1 base from J, the gap between germline ends came to 11 bases. The CDR3 spans 14 residues. CDR1 SEHNR and CDR2 FQNEAQ come from the germline V gene (reference sequence). Here the CDR3 reads CASSTSRGQETQYF. In nucleotides, the CDR3 is TGTGCCAGCAGCACCTCGCGGGGCCAAGAGACCCAGTACTTC.

Only one count was recorded for this clone. The rearrangement joins TRBV9 to TRBJ2-3, with TRBD2 matching 8 bases. Germline-derived CDR1 and CDR2 are SGDLS and YYNGEE. The V and J ends lost 4 bases and 2 bases, in that order; junction bases with no gene match: 6. This CDR3 has 15 residues. CDR3 sequence reads: CASSITSGDTDTQYF. The CDR3 DNA reads as TGTGCCAGCAGCATTACTAGCGGAGACACAGATACGCAGTATTTT.